This T cell receptor (beta chain) appears in the sequencing data of a study of neurological immune-mediated disorders. In this sample, this clonotype turned up many times. The cDNA was synthesized by means of template-switch 5'RACE, which was carried out with 10-nucleotide random UMIs. In every sequencing run, more than 160 million TCR-beta sequences were generated from 15-18 subjects. MiXCR, applied by TCRdb to the 5' RACE reads, yields one record per CDR3 protein. Among around 33,000 distinct CDR3 sequences listed, roughly 23% were seen once. Germline V gene sequence: CDR1 SQVTM, CDR2 ANQGSEA. The V gene lost 8 bases and the J gene lost 8 bases, with 15 bases spanning the gap. CDR3 length equals 11 residues.

The chain uses TRBV29-1 and TRBJ1-2, with a tentative D call TRBD1 (6 bases). Source material: CD4+ T cells from blood. The clonotype was recovered from a man over 45 with HTLV-1-associated myelopathy (HAM/TSP). The chain's CDR3 is CSTSGARGYTF. The CDR3 coding sequence is TGCAGCACCTCAGGGGCCCGGGGCTACACCTTC. Full variable domain (remainder filled in from reference TRBV29-1 and TRBJ1-2): SAVISQKPSRDICQRGTSLTIQCQVDSQVTMMFWYRQQPGQSLTLIATANQGSEATYESGFVIDKFPISRPNLTFSTLTVSNMSPEDSSIYLCSTSGARGYTFGSGTRLTVV.